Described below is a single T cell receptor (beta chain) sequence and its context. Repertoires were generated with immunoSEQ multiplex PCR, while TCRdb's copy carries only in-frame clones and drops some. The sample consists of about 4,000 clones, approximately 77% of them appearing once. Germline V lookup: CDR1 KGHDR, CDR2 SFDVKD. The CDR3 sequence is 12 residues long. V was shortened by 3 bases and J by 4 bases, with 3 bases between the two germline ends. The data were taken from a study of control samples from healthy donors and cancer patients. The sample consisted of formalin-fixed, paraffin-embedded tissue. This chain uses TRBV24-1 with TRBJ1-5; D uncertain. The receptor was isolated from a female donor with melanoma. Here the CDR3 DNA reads TGTGCCACCAGTGATCCGAATCAGCCCCAGCATTTT. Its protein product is CATSDPNQPQHF.